This TCR beta chain was recovered during a study of cytomegalovirus exposure and HLA in healthy donors. Points from the study as a whole: Rarity held for most TCR sequences, but there were some public TCRs that occurred in many donors. Within the approximately 130 validation repertoires, first-cohort TCR clusters tended to co-occur, according to a later analysis. Three of the chains that were CMV-associated were confirmed in vitro to be specific for CMV antigens. Fewer than 200 TCR beta chains were listed as cytomegalovirus-associated.

This CDR3 is built from 13 residues. Trimming pared 5 bases from V and 2 bases from J, leaving 9 bases between. Germline V gene lookup returns CDR1 LGHNT and CDR2 FRNRAP. Worth noting for this clone: Its antigen is unidentified.

TCRdb keeps only in-frame clones here, not all; method: immunoSEQ multiplex PCR. This table holds roughly 130,000 clones, 75% to 90% found once. The sample was PBMCs. The clonotype comes from a woman under 40 in good health and CMV-seropositive. The chain employs TRBV12-5 and TRBJ1-1; a weak D match, TRBD1 (5 bases). CDR3 loop: CASGRGTNTEAFF. The CDR3 DNA sequence: TGTGCTAGTGGTCGAGGGACTAACACTGAAGCTTTCTTT.